The rows below give T cell receptor beta chains drawn from one sample of a study of tissue T cells after allogeneic stem cell transplantation. Sequencing was performed with immunoSEQ multiplex PCR; in TCRdb, only in-frame clones are kept and a portion is missing. The sample contains thousands of clones, 55% to 75% of which appear only once. Sequencing used tissue from the colon, obtained at autopsy. Every receptor here comes from a female donor older than 55 with lung cancer. The CDR3 runs from the conserved cysteine through the conserved F or W. The D gene is left open where the match is weak. Part of the rows lack a size; the others show once, few, many or a class for expanded clones.

. . TRBJ2-7 TRBV11-3 CASSRGGDYEQYF TGTGCCAGCAGCCGAGGGGGGGACTACGAGCAGTACTTC
TRBD2 few TRBJ2-2 TRBV7-3 CASSSGLAGARAGELFF TGTGCCAGCAGCTCGGGACTAGCGGGGGCAAGGGCCGGGGAGCTGTTTTTT
. . TRBJ2-3 TRBV11-2 CASSLYRVTDTQYF TGTGCCAGCAGCTTATACAGGGTTACGGATACGCAGTATTTT
TRBD1 few TRBJ2-7 TRBV23-1 CASSQSTGQSSYEQYF TGCGCCAGCAGTCAATCGACGGGACAGAGCTCCTACGAGCAGTACTTC
TRBD1 . TRBJ2-5 TRBV5-6 CASSQRGQGYQETQYF TGTGCCAGCAGTCAACGAGGACAGGGGTATCAAGAGACCCAGTACTTC
. . TRBJ2-1 TRBV5-5 CASSLGPDSEQFF TGTGCCAGCAGCTTGGGGCCTGACAGTGAGCAGTTCTTC
. . TRBJ1-1 TRBV24-1 CATRARGTRNSEAFF TGTGCCACCAGGGCCCGGGGGACCCGAAACTCTGAAGCTTTCTTT
. . TRBJ1-2 TRBV30 CAWDQNSPSITGYTF TGTGCCTGGGACCAGAACAGTCCCTCCATAACTGGCTACACCTTC
TRBD1 . TRBJ1-1 TRBV5-6 CASSLGTGGTEAFF TGTGCCAGCAGCTTGGGAACAGGGGGCACTGAAGCTTTCTTT
TRBD2 once TRBJ2-7 TRBV7-9 CASSYTSGGLASYHYEQYF TGTGCCAGCAGCTATACCAGCGGGGGGTTAGCCTCTTACCACTACGAGCAGTACTTC
TRBD2 . TRBJ2-5 TRBV9 CASSPGGLAGGRRETQYF TGTGCCAGCAGCCCAGGGGGGCTAGCGGGGGGGCGCAGGGAGACCCAGTACTTC
TRBD1 . TRBJ2-6 TRBV2 CASSGGGLPGQGYSGANVLTF TGTGCCAGCAGTGGAGGTGGGTTACCGGGACAGGGCTACTCTGGGGCCAACGTCCTGACTTTC
. . TRBJ1-2 TRBV3-1/TRBV3-2 CASSLTVSANYGYTF TGTGCCAGCAGCTTGACAGTTTCGGCTAACTATGGCTACACCTTC
. few TRBJ1-1 TRBV29-1 CSIRGRGRGKGNTEAFF TGCAGCATCCGGGGTCGGGGTCGAGGTAAAGGGAACACTGAAGCTTTCTTT
TRBD1 few TRBJ1-6 TRBV7-9 CASSPAKGAGSPLHF TGTGCCAGCAGCCCCGCAAAGGGGGCAGGGTCACCCCTCCACTTT
. . TRBJ2-2 TRBV7-9 CASSKRPANTGELFF TGTGCCAGCAGCAAACGCCCCGCGAACACCGGGGAGCTGTTTTTT
TRBD1 . TRBJ1-5 TRBV19 CASRTGRNQPQHF TGTGCCAGCCGGACAGGAAGGAATCAGCCCCAGCATTTT
TRBD2 few TRBJ2-1 TRBV18 CASSRLAGEVLFF TGTGCCAGCTCAAGGCTAGCGGGGGAGGTTTTGTTCTTC
. . TRBJ1-6 TRBV30 CAWSEGNTGSPLHF TGTGCCTGGAGTGAGGGGAACACAGGTTCACCCCTCCACTTT
TRBD1 once TRBJ1-1 TRBV29-1 CSVGADRGFTEAFF TGCAGCGTTGGGGCGGACAGGGGATTCACTGAAGCTTTCTTT
. few TRBJ1-5 TRBV7-9 CASSSDRDPGQPQHF TGTGCCAGCAGCTCGGACCGGGACCCAGGTCAGCCCCAGCATTTT
. . TRBJ2-6 TRBV7-9 CASSLGAAGSGANVLTF TGTGCCAGCAGCTTAGGAGCGGCAGGCTCTGGGGCCAACGTCCTGACTTTC
. . TRBJ1-2 TRBV5-5 CASSLWAGYGYTF TGTGCCAGCAGCTTGTGGGCGGGCTATGGCTACACCTTC
. . TRBJ2-7 TRBV10-3 CAISDFAGAIKHEQYF TGTGCCATCAGTGACTTCGCGGGGGCAATCAAGCACGAGCAGTACTTC
. . TRBJ2-3 TRBV4-3 CASSHDTSPDTQYF TGCGCCAGCAGCCACGATACTAGTCCAGATACGCAGTATTTT
. . TRBJ1-2 TRBV7-9 CASSLTSPGPYGYTF TGTGCCAGCAGCTTAACGTCCCCGGGTCCCTATGGCTACACCTTC
. . TRBJ2-1 TRBV27 CASSRPSYNEQFF TGTGCCAGCAGCCGTCCCTCCTACAATGAGCAGTTCTTC
TRBD2 . TRBJ2-3 TRBV28 CASSPHSGSSDTQYF TGTGCCAGCAGTCCACATAGCGGGAGTTCAGATACGCAGTATTTT
. . TRBJ2-2 TRBV10-3 CAINPSQGTGELFF TGTGCCATCAATCCCTCACAGGGAACCGGGGAGCTGTTTTTT
. medium-sized TRBJ1-3 TRBV21-1 CASSKLDVVGNTIYF TGTGCCAGCAGCAAACTGGATGTAGTTGGAAACACCATATATTTT
TRBD1 few TRBJ1-1 TRBV18 CASSPGQGLRDTEAFF TGTGCCAGCTCCCCAGGACAGGGGCTTAGGGACACTGAAGCTTTCTTT
. few TRBJ1-1 TRBV3-1/TRBV3-2 CASSLRLLTEAFF TGTGCCAGCAGTCTGAGGTTACTCACTGAAGCTTTCTTT
TRBD1 few TRBJ1-2 TRBV5-5 CASSSGQQWVYGYTF TGTGCCAGCAGCTCGGGACAGCAGTGGGTCTATGGCTACACCTTC
. . TRBJ1-3 TRBV2 CASTLSGNTIYF TGTGCCAGCACCCTCTCTGGAAACACCATATATTTT
. . TRBJ2-7 TRBV24-1 CATSDGSYEQYF TGTGCCACCAGTGACGGCTCCTACGAGCAGTACTTC
TRBD2 . TRBJ2-7 TRBV4-2 CASSPGLAAYEQYF TGTGCCAGCAGCCCGGGACTAGCGGCCTACGAGCAGTACTTC
. . TRBJ2-7 TRBV5-1 CASSLVVSPYEQYF TGCGCCAGCAGCTTGGTTGTTAGCCCCTACGAGCAGTACTTC
. few TRBJ1-2 TRBV11-2 CASSPGRASFNYGYTF TGTGCCAGCAGCCCAGGAAGGGCTTCTTTCAACTATGGCTACACCTTC
TRBD1 large TRBJ1-2 TRBV5-1 CASSLLPGTDLGYTF TGCGCCAGCAGCTTGTTACCCGGGACAGATCTGGGCTACACCTTC
. . TRBJ2-7 TRBV6-6 CASSLGGSSYEQYF TGTGCCAGCAGTTTGGGGGGTAGCTCCTACGAGCAGTACTTC
. . TRBJ1-2 TRBV27 CASRSGHGSF TGTGCCAGCAGGAGTGGACATGGTTCGTTC
. . TRBJ1-2 TRBV7-8 CASSPPHNYGYTF TGTGCCAGCAGCCCTCCCCATAACTATGGCTACACCTTC
. few TRBJ2-7 TRBV12-3/TRBV12-4 CASSLVTSYEQYF TGTGCCAGCAGTTTAGTTACCTCCTACGAGCAGTACTTC
. . TRBJ2-2 TRBV29-1 CSVQGSYTGELFF TGCAGCGTTCAGGGGTCATACACCGGGGAGCTGTTTTTT
. . TRBJ2-3 TRBV18 CASSPRGDTQYF TGTGCCAGCTCACCACGGGGAGATACGCAGTATTTT